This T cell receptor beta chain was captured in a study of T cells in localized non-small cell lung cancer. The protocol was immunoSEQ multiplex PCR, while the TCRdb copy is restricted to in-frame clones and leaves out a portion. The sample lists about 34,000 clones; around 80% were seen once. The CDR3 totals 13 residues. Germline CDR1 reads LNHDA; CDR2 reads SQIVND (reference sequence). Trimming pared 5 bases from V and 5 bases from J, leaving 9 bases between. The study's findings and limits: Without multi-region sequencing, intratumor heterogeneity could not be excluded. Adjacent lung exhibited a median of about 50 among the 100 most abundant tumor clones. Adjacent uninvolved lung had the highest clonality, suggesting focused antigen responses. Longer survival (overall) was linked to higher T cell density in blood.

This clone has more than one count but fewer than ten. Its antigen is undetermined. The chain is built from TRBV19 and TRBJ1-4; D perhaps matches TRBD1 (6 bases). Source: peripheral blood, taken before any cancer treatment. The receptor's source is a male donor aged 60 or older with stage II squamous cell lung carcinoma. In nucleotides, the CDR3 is TGTGCCAGTAGTGCACAGGGAAATGAAAAACTGTTTTTT. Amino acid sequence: CASSAQGNEKLFF.